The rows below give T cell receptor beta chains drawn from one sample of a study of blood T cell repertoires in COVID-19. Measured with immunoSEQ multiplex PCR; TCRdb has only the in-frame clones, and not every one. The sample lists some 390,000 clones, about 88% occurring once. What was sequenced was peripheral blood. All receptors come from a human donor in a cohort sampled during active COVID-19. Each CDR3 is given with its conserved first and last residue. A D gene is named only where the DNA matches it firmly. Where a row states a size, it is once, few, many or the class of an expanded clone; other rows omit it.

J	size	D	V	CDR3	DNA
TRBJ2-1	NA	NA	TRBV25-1	CASSSGFYNEQFF	TGTGCCAGCTCTAGTGGGTTCTACAATGAGCAGTTCTTC
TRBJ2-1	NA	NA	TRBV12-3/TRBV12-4	CATSRLGGNEQFF	TGTGCCACCAGTCGATTGGGGGGAAATGAGCAGTTCTTC
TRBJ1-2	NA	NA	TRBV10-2	CASKPGSLDYGYTF	TGCGCCAGCAAGCCGGGGTCGTTAGACTATGGCTACACCTTC
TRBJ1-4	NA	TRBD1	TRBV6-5	CASSTRQGAVAKLFF	TGTGCCAGCAGCACTCGACAGGGGGCAGTGGCAAAACTGTTTTTT
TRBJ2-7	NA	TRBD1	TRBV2	CASSDPTGGHEQYF	TGTGCCAGCAGTGACCCAACAGGGGGCCACGAGCAGTACTTC
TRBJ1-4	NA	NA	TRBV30	CAWSVRGAEKLFF	TGTGCCTGGAGTGTACGGGGAGCGGAAAAACTGTTTTTT
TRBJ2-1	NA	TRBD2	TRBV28	CASSSPASGSWNEQFF	TGTGCCAGCAGTTCCCCGGCTAGCGGGAGTTGGAATGAGCAGTTCTTC
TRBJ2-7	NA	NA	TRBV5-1	CASSLGTSSYEQYF	TGCGCCAGCAGCTTGGGTACTAGCTCCTACGAGCAGTACTTC
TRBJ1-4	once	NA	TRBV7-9	CASSLARDEKLFF	TGTGCCAGCAGCTTAGCGAGGGATGAAAAACTGTTTTTT
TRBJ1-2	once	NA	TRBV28	CASSLWDRNYGYTF	TGTGCCAGCAGTTTATGGGACAGAAACTATGGCTACACCTTC
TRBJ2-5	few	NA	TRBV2	CASSDSGAQETQYF	TGTGCCAGCAGTGACTCGGGAGCTCAAGAGACCCAGTACTTC
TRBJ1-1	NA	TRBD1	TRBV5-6	CASSSGTGPFF	TGTGCCAGCAGCTCCGGGACAGGGCCCTTCTTT
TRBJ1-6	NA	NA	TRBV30	CAWSLRANSPLHF	TGTGCCTGGAGTCTGCGAGCAAATTCACCCCTCCACTTT
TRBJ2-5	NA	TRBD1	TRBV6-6	CASSYRGRFETQYF	TGTGCCAGCAGCTACAGGGGGCGGTTTGAGACCCAGTACTTC
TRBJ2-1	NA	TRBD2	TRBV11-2	CASSFLAGGPGEQFF	TGTGCCAGCAGCTTTCTAGCGGGGGGGCCGGGTGAGCAGTTCTTC
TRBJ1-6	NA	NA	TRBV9	CASSAGISSPLHF	TGTGCCAGCAGCGCCGGGATAAGTTCACCCCTCCACTTT
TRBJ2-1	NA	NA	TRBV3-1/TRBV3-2	CASSQDLGHPGRFF	TGTGCCAGCAGCCAAGATCTGGGACACCCTGGTCGGTTCTTC
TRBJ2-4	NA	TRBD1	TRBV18	CASSGRQGFPKNIQYF	TGTGCCAGCTCAGGTCGACAGGGGTTCCCCAAAAACATTCAGTACTTC
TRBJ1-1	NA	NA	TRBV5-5	CASHWGEEAFF	TGTGCCAGCCACTGGGGGGAAGAAGCTTTCTTT
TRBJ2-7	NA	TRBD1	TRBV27	CASSGQGPYEQYF	TGTGCCAGCTCGGGACAGGGACCCTACGAGCAGTACTTC
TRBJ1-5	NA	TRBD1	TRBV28	CASSLSTDRARNQPQHF	TGTGCCAGCAGTTTATCAACAGACAGGGCGAGAAATCAGCCCCAGCATTTT